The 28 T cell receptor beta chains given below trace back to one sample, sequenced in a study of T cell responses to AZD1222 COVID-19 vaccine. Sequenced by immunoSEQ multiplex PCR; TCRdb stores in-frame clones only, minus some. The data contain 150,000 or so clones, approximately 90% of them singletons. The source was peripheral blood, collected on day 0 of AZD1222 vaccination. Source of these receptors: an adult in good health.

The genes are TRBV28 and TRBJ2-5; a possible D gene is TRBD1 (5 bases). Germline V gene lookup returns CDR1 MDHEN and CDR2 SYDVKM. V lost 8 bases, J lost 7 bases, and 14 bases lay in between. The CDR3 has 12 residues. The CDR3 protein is CASDTPRGTQYF. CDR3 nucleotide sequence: TGTGCCAGCGATACTCCTAGGGGGACCCAGTACTTC.

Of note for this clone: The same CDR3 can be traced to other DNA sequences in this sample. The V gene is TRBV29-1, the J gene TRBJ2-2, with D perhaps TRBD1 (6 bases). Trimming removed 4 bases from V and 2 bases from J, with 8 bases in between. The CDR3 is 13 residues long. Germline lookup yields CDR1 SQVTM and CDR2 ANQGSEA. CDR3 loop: CSVGGGNTGELFF. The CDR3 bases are TGCAGCGTTGGAGGGGGAAACACCGGGGAGCTGTTTTTT.

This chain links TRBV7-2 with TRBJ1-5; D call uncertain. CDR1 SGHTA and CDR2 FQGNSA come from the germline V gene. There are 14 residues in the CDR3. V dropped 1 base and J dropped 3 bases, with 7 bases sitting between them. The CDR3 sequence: CASSLGAVNQPQHF. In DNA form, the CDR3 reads TGTGCCAGCAGCTTAGGCGCAGTCAATCAGCCCCAGCATTTT.

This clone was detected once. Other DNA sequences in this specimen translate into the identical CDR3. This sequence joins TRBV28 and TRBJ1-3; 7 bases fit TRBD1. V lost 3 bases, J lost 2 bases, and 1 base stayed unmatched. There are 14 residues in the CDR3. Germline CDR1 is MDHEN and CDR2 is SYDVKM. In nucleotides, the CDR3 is TGTGCCAGCAGTTTGACAGGGACTGGAAACACCATATATTTT. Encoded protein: CASSLTGTGNTIYF.

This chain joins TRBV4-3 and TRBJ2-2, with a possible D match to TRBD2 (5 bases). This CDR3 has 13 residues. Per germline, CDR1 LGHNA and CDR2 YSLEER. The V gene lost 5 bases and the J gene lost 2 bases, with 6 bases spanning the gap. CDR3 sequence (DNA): TGCGCCAGCAGCTGGACTAACACCGGGGAGCTGTTTTTT. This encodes CASSWTNTGELFF.

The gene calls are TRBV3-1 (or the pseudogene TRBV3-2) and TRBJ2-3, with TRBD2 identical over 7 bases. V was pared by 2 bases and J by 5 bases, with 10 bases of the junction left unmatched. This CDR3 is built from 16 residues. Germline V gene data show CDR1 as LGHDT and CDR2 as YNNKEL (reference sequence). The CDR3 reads CASSQKSWEGRDTQYF. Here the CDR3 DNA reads TGTGCCAGCAGCCAAAAGAGTTGGGAGGGAAGAGATACGCAGTATTTT.

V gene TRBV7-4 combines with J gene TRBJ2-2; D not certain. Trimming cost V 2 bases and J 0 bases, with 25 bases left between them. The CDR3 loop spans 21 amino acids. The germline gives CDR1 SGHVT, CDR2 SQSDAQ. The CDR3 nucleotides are TGTGCCAGCAGCTTACGGTTTGCAGGTTATCGGATTTACACGAACACCGGGGAGCTGTTTTTT. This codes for CASSLRFAGYRIYTNTGELFF. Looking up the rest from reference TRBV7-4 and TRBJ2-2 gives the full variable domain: GAGVSQSPRYKVAKRGRDVALRCDSISGHVTLYWYRQTLGQGSEVLTYSQSDAQRDKSGRPSGRFSAERPERSVSTLKIQRTEQGDSAVYLCASSLRFAGYRIYTNTGELFFGEGSRLTVL.

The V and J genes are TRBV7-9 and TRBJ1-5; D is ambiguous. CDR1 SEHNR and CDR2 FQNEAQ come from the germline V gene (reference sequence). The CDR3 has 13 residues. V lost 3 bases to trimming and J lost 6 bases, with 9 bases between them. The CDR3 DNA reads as TGTGCCAGCAGCTTGGGCACCTCTCAGCCCCAGCATTTT. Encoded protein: CASSLGTSQPQHF. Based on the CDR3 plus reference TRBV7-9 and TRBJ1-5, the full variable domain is DTGVSQNPRHKITKRGQNVTFRCDPISEHNRLYWYRQTLGQGPEFLTYFQNEAQLEKSRLLSDRFSAERPKGSFSTLEIQRTEQGDSAMYLCASSLGTSQPQHFGDGTRLSIL.

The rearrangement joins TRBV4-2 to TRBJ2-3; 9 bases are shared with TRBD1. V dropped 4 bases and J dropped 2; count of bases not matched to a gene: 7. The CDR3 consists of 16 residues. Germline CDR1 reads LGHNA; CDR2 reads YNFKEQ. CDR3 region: CASSREGQGDTDTQYF. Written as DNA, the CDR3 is TGTGCCAGCAGCCGAGAGGGACAGGGAGACACAGATACGCAGTATTTT.

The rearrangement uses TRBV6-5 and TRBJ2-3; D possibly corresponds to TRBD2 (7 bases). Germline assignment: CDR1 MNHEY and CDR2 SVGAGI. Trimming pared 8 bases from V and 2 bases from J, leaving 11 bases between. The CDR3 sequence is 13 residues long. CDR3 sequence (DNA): TGTGCCAGCGAGGGGGGGTCCACAGATACGCAGTATTTT. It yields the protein CASEGGSTDTQYF.

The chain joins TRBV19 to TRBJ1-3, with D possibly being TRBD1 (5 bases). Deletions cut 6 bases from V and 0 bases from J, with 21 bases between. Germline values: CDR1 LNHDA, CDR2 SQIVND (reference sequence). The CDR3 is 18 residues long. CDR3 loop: CASRKQGQSGLSGNTIYF. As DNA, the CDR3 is TGTGCCAGTAGGAAGCAAGGTCAGTCGGGGCTCTCTGGAAACACCATATATTTT.

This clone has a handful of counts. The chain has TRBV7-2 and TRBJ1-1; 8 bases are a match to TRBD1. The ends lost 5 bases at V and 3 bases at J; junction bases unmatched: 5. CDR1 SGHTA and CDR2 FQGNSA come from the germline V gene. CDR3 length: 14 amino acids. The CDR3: CASSTRQGYTEAFF. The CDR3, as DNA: TGTGCCAGCAGCACGCGACAGGGGTACACTGAAGCTTTCTTT.

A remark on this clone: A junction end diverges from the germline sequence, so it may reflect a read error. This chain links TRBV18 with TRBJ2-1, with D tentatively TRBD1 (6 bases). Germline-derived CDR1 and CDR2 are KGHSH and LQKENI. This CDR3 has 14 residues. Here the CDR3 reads CASSPKSRDNEQFF. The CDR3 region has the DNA TGTGCCAGCTCACCAAAAAGCAGGGACAATGAACAGTTCTTC.

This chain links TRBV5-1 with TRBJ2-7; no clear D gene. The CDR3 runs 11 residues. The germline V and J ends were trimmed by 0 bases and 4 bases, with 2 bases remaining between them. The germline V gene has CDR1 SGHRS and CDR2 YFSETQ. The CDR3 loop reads CASSLEYEQYF. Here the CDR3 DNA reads TGCGCCAGCAGCTTGGAGTACGAGCAGTACTTC.

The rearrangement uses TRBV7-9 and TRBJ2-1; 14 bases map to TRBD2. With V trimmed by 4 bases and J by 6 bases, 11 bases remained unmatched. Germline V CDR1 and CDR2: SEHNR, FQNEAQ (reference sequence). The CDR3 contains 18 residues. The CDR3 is CASSSPGTSGRIGNEQFF. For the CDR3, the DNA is TGTGCCAGCAGCTCCCCCGGGACTAGCGGGAGAATAGGCAATGAGCAGTTCTTC.

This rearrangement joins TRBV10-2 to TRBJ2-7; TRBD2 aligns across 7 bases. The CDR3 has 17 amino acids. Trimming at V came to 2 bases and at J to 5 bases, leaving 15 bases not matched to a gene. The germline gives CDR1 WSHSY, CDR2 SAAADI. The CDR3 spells CASSEAGRGTLRDEQYF. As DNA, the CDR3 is TGCGCCAGCAGTGAGGCGGGGAGGGGCACCCTTCGGGACGAGCAGTACTTC.

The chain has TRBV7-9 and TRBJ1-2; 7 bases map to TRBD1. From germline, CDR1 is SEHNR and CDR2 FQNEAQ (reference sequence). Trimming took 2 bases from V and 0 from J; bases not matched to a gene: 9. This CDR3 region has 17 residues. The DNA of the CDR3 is TGTGCCAGCAGCTTATCTTGGACAGGAGAGACTAACTATGGCTACACCTTC. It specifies CASSLSWTGETNYGYTF.

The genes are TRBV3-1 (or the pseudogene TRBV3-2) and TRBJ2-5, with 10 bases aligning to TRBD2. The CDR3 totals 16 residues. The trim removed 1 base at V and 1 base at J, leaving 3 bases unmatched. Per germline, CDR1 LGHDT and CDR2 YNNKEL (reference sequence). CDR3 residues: CASSQARLAGQETQYF. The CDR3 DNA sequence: TGTGCCAGCAGCCAAGCCCGACTAGCGGGCCAAGAGACCCAGTACTTC.

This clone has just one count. The CDR3 DNA is TGTGCCAGTAGGACCGGGACAAGGAGTGCCCAGTACTTC. Translating it yields CASRTGTRSAQYF. V and J are TRBV19 and TRBJ2-5, with D tentatively TRBD1 (6 bases). The CDR3 is made up of 13 amino acids. The germline CDR1 and CDR2 sequences are LNHDA and SQIVND (reference sequence). Trimming pared 6 bases from V and 9 bases from J, leaving 17 bases between.

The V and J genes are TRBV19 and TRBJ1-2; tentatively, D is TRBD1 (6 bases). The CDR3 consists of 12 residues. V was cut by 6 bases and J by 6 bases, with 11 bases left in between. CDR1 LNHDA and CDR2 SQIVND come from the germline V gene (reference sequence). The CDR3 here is CASRLQGHGYTF. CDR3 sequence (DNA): TGTGCCAGTAGGTTACAGGGACATGGCTACACCTTC.

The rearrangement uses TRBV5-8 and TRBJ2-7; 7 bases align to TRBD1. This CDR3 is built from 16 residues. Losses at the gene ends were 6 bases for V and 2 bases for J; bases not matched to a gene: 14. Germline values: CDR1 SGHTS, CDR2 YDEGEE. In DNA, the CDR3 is TGTGCCAGCACTCCGGGGACAGCCGCGGTACCCTACGAGCAGTACTTC. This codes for CASTPGTAAVPYEQYF.

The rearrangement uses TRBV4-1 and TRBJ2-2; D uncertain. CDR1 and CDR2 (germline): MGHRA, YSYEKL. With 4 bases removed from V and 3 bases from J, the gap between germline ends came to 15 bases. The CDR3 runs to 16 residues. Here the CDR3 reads CASSRKRDQDTGELFF. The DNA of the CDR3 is TGCGCCAGCAGCCGAAAACGAGACCAAGACACCGGGGAGCTGTTTTTT.

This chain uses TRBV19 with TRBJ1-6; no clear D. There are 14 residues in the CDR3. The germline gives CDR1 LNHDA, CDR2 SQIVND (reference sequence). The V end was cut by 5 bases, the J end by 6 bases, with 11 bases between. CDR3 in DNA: TGTGCCAGTAGTCCCGGGTTCGGTAATTCACCCCTCCACTTT. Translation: CASSPGFGNSPLHF.

CDR3 bases: TGTGCCAGCAGCTTGCGGAAGGGGGCGGTGGAAAACACCATATATTTT. This translates into CASSLRKGAVENTIYF. V usage is TRBV7-9 and J usage is TRBJ1-3; 7 bases align to TRBD1. Germline V gene lookup returns CDR1 SEHNR and CDR2 FQNEAQ (reference sequence). CDR3 length: 16 residues. The V and J ends lost 3 bases and 6 bases, in that order; junction bases with no gene match: 11. Full variable domain (missing parts from reference TRBV7-9 and TRBJ1-3): DTGVSQNPRHKITKRGQNVTFRCDPISEHNRLYWYRQTLGQGPEFLTYFQNEAQLEKSRLLSDRFSAERPKGSFSTLEIQRTEQGDSAMYLCASSLRKGAVENTIYFGEGSWLTVV.

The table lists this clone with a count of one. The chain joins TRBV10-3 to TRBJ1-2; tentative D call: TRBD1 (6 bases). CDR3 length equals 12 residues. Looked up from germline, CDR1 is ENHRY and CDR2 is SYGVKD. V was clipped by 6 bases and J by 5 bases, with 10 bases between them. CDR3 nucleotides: TGTGCCATCAGGGGGGGGGCGTATGGCTACACCTTC. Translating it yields CAIRGGAYGYTF.

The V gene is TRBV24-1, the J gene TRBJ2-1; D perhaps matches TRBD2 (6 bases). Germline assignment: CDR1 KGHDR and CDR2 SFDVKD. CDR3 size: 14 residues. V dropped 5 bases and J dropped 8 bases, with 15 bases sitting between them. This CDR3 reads CATSVGTSLDEQFF. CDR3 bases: TGTGCCACCAGTGTGGGGACTTCGCTCGATGAGCAGTTCTTC.

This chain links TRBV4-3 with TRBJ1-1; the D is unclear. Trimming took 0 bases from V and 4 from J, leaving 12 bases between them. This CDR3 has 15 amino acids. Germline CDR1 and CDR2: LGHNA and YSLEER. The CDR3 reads CASSQDWPRSTEAFF. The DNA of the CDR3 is TGCGCCAGCAGCCAAGATTGGCCGAGGTCCACTGAAGCTTTCTTT.

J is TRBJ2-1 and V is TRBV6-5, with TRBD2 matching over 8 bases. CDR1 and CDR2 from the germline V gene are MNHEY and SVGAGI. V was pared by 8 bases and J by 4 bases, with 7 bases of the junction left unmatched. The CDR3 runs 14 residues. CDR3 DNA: TGTGCCAGCGCCAGCGGGAGTACGTACAATGAGCAGTTCTTC. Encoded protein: CASASGSTYNEQFF.